This T cell receptor beta chain originates from a study of cytotoxic CD8 clonotypes in ibrutinib-treated CLL. A 1 in 200,000 to 1 in 1 million T cell depth was the sequencing target. Produced via immunoSEQ multiplex PCR; TCRdb's table is partial and in-frame only. The table has about 76,000 clones, roughly 80% seen once. For this clone: The antigen remains unidentified. Germline and junction disagree at one end, which may indicate a read error.

General study findings and limits: Higher circulating CD8+ T-cell counts strongly accompanied higher baseline clonality, above age-matched healthy donors.

This CDR3 is built from 11 residues. Germline V lookup: CDR1 DFQATT, CDR2 SNEGSKA (reference sequence). This receptor was identified in a human donor with chronic lymphocytic leukemia. Source: PBMCs, taken after 24 months of ibrutinib treatment. The genes are TRBV20-1 and TRBJ2-1, with D possibly TRBD2 on 5 matching bases. The CDR3 DNA reads TGCAGTGCTAGACAAGGGCTAGCCAAGGTCTTC. Protein product: CSARQGLAKVF.